This TCR beta chain derives from a study of blood T cell repertoires in COVID-19. As processed by the authors: Reference gene primer amplification yielded estimated nucleated cell counts. Libraries were prepared by immunoSEQ multiplex PCR; TCRdb keeps only in-frame clonotypes and omits some of them. The DNA was the basis for D and trimming; V, J and clone size are from that table. The data contain 65,000 to 75,000 clones, 70% to 90% of them singletons. The V gene end was trimmed by 3 bases and the J gene end by 5 bases; junction bases not matched to a gene: 6. CDR3 length: 15 residues. From germline, CDR1 is LNHDA and CDR2 SQIVND (reference sequence).

The chain employs TRBV19 and TRBJ2-2; 7 nucleotides agree with TRBD1. The specimen was peripheral blood. The origin of this receptor is a man aged 50 to 60 with active COVID-19. This chain's CDR3 is CASSILRGLTGELFF. The CDR3, as DNA: TGTGCCAGTAGTATTCTCAGGGGGTTGACCGGGGAGCTGTTTTTT.